These 27 T cell receptor beta chains originate from one sample sequenced in a study of blood T cells in healthy people across ages. Sample-barcoded 5' priming and a J-beta primer mix drove a second PCR of about 6 to 11 cycles. TCRdb itself ran the 5' RACE reads through MiXCR, one entry per CDR3 protein. The repertoire has 1,300,000 or so distinct CDR3 sequences, approximately 63% of them found once; the top ten carry about 6.3%. Input material: blood. Source of these receptors: a man younger than 35 in good health.

This chain uses TRBV20-1 with TRBJ2-1; D gene uncertain. Trimming took 0 bases from V and 12 from J, leaving 18 bases between them. The germline V gene encodes CDR1 DFQATT and CDR2 SNEGSKA (reference sequence). The CDR3 length is 14 residues. CDR3 in DNA: TGCAGTGCTAGAGATTTCGGCGGACGAATAGGGCAGTTCTTC. It encodes CSARDFGGRIGQFF.

V usage is TRBV3-1 and J usage is TRBJ2-7, with D perhaps matching TRBD2 (6 bases). The CDR3 covers 15 residues. V was cut by 1 base and J by 4 bases, with 14 bases left in between. Looked up from germline, CDR1 is LGHDT and CDR2 is YNNKEL (reference sequence). CDR3 bases: TGTGCCAGCAGCCAAGGGACGGGAGTGGCGTACGAGCAGTACTTC. Protein product: CASSQGTGVAYEQYF.

This clonotype was counted only a few times. The V gene is TRBV20-1, the J gene TRBJ1-2; possibly TRBD1 for D (6 bases). The CDR3 is made up of 17 amino acids. The V end lost 6 bases, the J end lost 8 bases, and 31 bases lay between the germline ends. CDR1 and CDR2 from the germline V gene are DFQATT and SNEGSKA (reference sequence). CDR3 sequence: CSAPSQGSLGILGGYTF. The CDR3 DNA reads as TGCAGTGCCCCCTCACAGGGCAGCCTGGGGATATTGGGGGGCTACACCTTC.

The J gene is TRBJ2-1, the V gene TRBV5-4; 9 nucleotides agree with TRBD1. Trimming removed 5 bases from V and 4 bases from J; junction bases left unmatched: 7. Germline V CDR1 and CDR2: SGHNT, YYREEE (reference sequence). The CDR3 length is 15 residues. CDR3 nucleotide sequence: TGTGCCAGCAGGGGACAGGGACGGAGGTACAATGAGCAGTTCTTC. Its protein is CASRGQGRRYNEQFF.

This clonotype was recorded a few times. The chain uses TRBV2 and TRBJ2-5; D is undetermined. Trimming cost V 7 bases and J 5 bases, with 14 bases left between them. Germline assignment: CDR1 SNHLY and CDR2 FYNNEI. CDR3 size: 13 residues. CDR3 sequence (DNA): TGTGCCAGCAAAGGTGAAGATGGGGAGACCCAGTACTTC. Translation: CASKGEDGETQYF. Full variable domain (missing parts from reference TRBV2 and TRBJ2-5): EPEVTQTPSHQVTQMGQEVILRCVPISNHLYFYWYRQILGQKVEFLVSFYNNEISEKSEIFDDQFSVERPDGSNFTLKIRSTKLEDSAMYFCASKGEDGETQYFGPGTRLLVL.

Notes on this clonotype: A much larger clone differs by one base, so this may be a read error. The chain couples TRBV7-9 to TRBJ2-7; no definite D call. The DNA end is a closer match to TRBJ2-5, so the J assignment may be wrong. From germline, CDR1 is SEHNR and CDR2 FQNEAQ (reference sequence). The length of the CDR3 is 13 residues. The CDR3 region has the DNA TGTGCCAGCAGCAGATGGGGTCAAAAGACCCAGTACTTC. Amino acid sequence: CASSRWGQKTQYF.

The chain joins TRBV4-3 to TRBJ1-4, with D perhaps matching TRBD1 (5 bases). This CDR3 spans 15 amino acids. The V gene's germline CDR1 is LGHNA and CDR2 YSLEER. Trimming took 0 bases from V and 4 from J, leaving 9 bases between them. CDR3 DNA: TGCGCCAGCAGCCAAGATACAGGATATAATGAAAAACTGTTTTTT. This gives the protein CASSQDTGYNEKLFF.

This chain links TRBV6-1 with TRBJ2-1; a weak D match, TRBD1 (6 bases). Looked up from germline, CDR1 is MNHNS and CDR2 is SASEGT. Deletions cut 1 base from V and 8 bases from J, with 12 bases between. This CDR3 comprises 14 residues. CDR3 coding DNA: TGTGCCAGCAGTGAAGTGGGTCAGGGGTATGAGCAGTTCTTC. It translates to CASSEVGQGYEQFF.

The J gene is TRBJ2-1, the V gene TRBV7-2, with 9 bases aligning to TRBD2. The germline CDR1 and CDR2 sequences are SGHTA and FQGNSA. There are 15 residues in the CDR3. J lost 3 bases, V lost 5 bases, and 5 bases had no gene match. CDR3 residues: CASSPSGIVYNEQFF. CDR3 nucleotides: TGTGCCAGCAGCCCTAGCGGGATTGTCTACAATGAGCAGTTCTTC.

The rearrangement links TRBV6-2 or TRBV6-3 to TRBJ2-3; TRBD2 is a possible D gene (6 bases). The CDR3 length is 13 residues. Germline CDR1 and CDR2: MNHEY and SVGEGT. V was clipped by 8 bases and J by 2 bases, with 11 bases between them. The CDR3 coding sequence is TGTGCCAGCGGCCGGGGGACCACAGATACGCAGTATTTT. Its protein is CASGRGTTDTQYF.

This clonotype was detected a few times. The rearrangement joins TRBV7-2 to TRBJ1-6; no definite D call. The CDR3 consists of 15 residues. The V end lost 4 bases, the J end lost 7 bases, and 14 bases lay between the germline ends. Germline loops: CDR1 SGHTA, CDR2 FQGNSA. The CDR3 spells CASSSSQGVNSPLHF. In DNA form, the CDR3 reads TGTGCCAGCAGCTCCAGTCAAGGAGTGAATTCACCCCTCCACTTT.

The rearrangement uses TRBV25-1 and TRBJ2-7, with TRBD2 identical over 7 bases. The CDR3 is 15 amino acids. After removal of 6 bases from V and 1 base from J, the junction contained 9 bases not matched to a gene. Germline V lookup: CDR1 MGHDK, CDR2 SYGVNS. CDR3 region: CASRVGAGTSYEQYF. In DNA, the CDR3 is TGTGCCAGCAGGGTGGGAGCGGGAACTTCCTACGAGCAGTACTTC.

As DNA, the CDR3 is TGCGCCAGCAGCTTGGGCGCGGGAGGGCCCACCGAGCAGTACTTC. This sequence encodes CASSLGAGGPTEQYF. This chain uses TRBV5-1 with TRBJ2-7, with 9 nucleotides matching TRBD2. The CDR3 loop spans 15 amino acids. Trimming removed 0 bases from V and 6 bases from J; junction bases left unmatched: 7. CDR1 is SGHRS, CDR2 YFSETQ, per germline. The complete variable domain, with remaining parts taken from reference TRBV5-1 and TRBJ2-7, reads KAGVTQTPRYLIKTRGQQVTLSCSPISGHRSVSWYQQTPGQGLQFLFEYFSETQRNKGNFPGRFSGRQFSNSRSEMNVSTLELGDSALYLCASSLGAGGPTEQYFGPGTRLTVT.

The chain recombines TRBV29-1 with TRBJ2-5; possibly TRBD1 or TRBD2 for D (5 bases each). The CDR3 sequence is 15 residues long. Germline V lookup: CDR1 SQVTM, CDR2 ANQGSEA. Trimming pared 3 bases from V and 3 bases from J, leaving 17 bases between. CDR3 residues: CSVEGDDLFKETQYF. CDR3 bases: TGCAGCGTTGAGGGGGACGACTTGTTTAAAGAGACCCAGTACTTC.

The chain employs TRBV25-1 and TRBJ2-1, with 8 nucleotides matching TRBD2. This CDR3 contains 18 residues. Germline V gives CDR1 MGHDK, CDR2 SYGVNS. After removal of 0 bases from V and 1 base from J, the junction contained 8 bases not matched to a gene. The CDR3 DNA reads TGTGCCAGCAGTGAATATACTAGCGGATTATTTTCCTACAATGAGCAGTTCTTC. It codes for CASSEYTSGLFSYNEQFF.

This clonotype was seen a single time. The chain employs TRBV12-3 or TRBV12-4 and TRBJ2-3; 7 bases agree with TRBD1. The CDR3 totals 14 residues. V lost 6 bases and J lost 4; bases outside the gene matches: 7. The DNA of the CDR3 is TGTGCCAGCAGGGATAACAGGGGCGCAGATACGCAGTATTTT. Translating it yields CASRDNRGADTQYF.

The chain recombines TRBV20-1 with TRBJ2-7; no definite D call. The CDR3 contains 13 residues. Germline-derived CDR1 and CDR2 are DFQATT and SNEGSKA (reference sequence). Trimming removed 1 base from V and 2 bases from J, with 9 bases in between. DNA for the CDR3: TGCAGTGCTAGAGTTGCGGAAACCTACGAGCAGTACTTC. This codes for CSARVAETYEQYF.

CDR3 amino acids: CAITGHQNYGYTF. The CDR3 nucleotides read TGTGCCATCACGGGGCACCAGAACTATGGCTACACCTTC. The chain has TRBV10-3 and TRBJ1-2; perhaps TRBD1 as D (5 bases). V gave up 7 bases and J gave up 2 bases, with 11 bases separating them. CDR3 length: 13 amino acids. Germline CDR1 ENHRY, CDR2 SYGVKD.

The genes are TRBV25-1 and TRBJ2-5; the D is unclear. Judging by the DNA end, TRBJ2-7 fits better; the J call may be wrong. Germline V gives CDR1 MGHDK, CDR2 SYGVNS. This CDR3 has 14 amino acids. CDR3 residues: CASSELTQTYEQYF. The DNA of the CDR3 is TGTGCCAGCAGTGAACTGACACAAACTTACGAGCAGTACTTC.

V gene TRBV10-2 combines with J gene TRBJ2-3; 11 bases fit TRBD2. The germline V gene has CDR1 WSHSY and CDR2 SAAADI. After removal of 0 bases from V and 0 bases from J, the junction contained 11 bases not matched to a gene. CDR3 length: 20 amino acids. CDR3 nucleotide sequence: TGCGCCAGCAGTGAGTCCGCTGGGCTAGCGGGGGGCCGTAGCACAGATACGCAGTATTTT. Residues: CASSESAGLAGGRSTDTQYF.

Of note for this clonotype: At one of its ends the junction is not consistent with the germline gene, which may arise from a read error. The CDR3 loop reads CVSSLRADRAYEQYF. In DNA form, the CDR3 reads TGCGTCAGCAGCTTGAGAGCCGACAGGGCCTACGAGCAGTACTTC. This chain uses TRBV5-1 with TRBJ2-7, with 7 bases fitting TRBD1. The CDR3 is made up of 15 amino acids. Germline lookup yields CDR1 SGHRS and CDR2 YFSETQ.

The gene calls are TRBV4-3 and TRBJ1-3, with a possible D match to TRBD1 (6 bases). The CDR3 has 16 residues. V lost 5 bases to trimming and J lost 0 bases, with 14 bases between them. The germline V gene has CDR1 LGHNA and CDR2 YSLEER. The CDR3 region has the DNA TGCGCCAGCAGCAGAGTAGTAGGGGGCTCTGGAAACACCATATATTTT. It is translated as CASSRVVGGSGNTIYF.

Note on this clonotype: The junction departs from the called germline gene at one end, perhaps through a read error. Here the CDR3 reads CATSRGGLYLAKNIQYF. CDR3 in DNA: TGTGCCACCAGTAGAGGAGGGCTTTACCTAGCCAAAAACATTCAGTACTTC. The chain carries TRBV15 and TRBJ2-4; possible D gene TRBD2, 6 bases. Germline V gene sequence: CDR1 LNHNV, CDR2 YYDKDF (reference sequence). The CDR3 sequence is 17 residues long.

V is TRBV30 and J is TRBJ1-1; D is unclear. The CDR3 totals 14 residues. The ends were cut back, 2 bases at V and 1 base at J, with 11 bases in the middle. The germline CDR1 and CDR2 sequences are GTSNPN and SVGIG (reference sequence). The CDR3: CAWSPDSKNTEAFF. The DNA for the CDR3 is TGTGCCTGGAGTCCGGACTCGAAGAACACTGAAGCTTTCTTT.

The chain is built from TRBV5-6 and TRBJ2-3; D gene unclear. The germline V gene encodes CDR1 SGHDT and CDR2 YYEEEE. Trimming stripped 2 bases from V and 5 bases from J, with 9 bases between. CDR3 length: 13 amino acids. CDR3 in amino acids: CASSLNQRDTQYF. The CDR3, as DNA: TGTGCCAGCAGCTTAAATCAAAGAGATACGCAGTATTTT. Based on the CDR3 plus reference TRBV5-6 and TRBJ2-3, the full variable domain is DAGVTQSPTHLIKTRGQQVTLRCSPKSGHDTVSWYQQALGQGPQFIFQYYEEEERQRGNFPDRFSGHQFPNYSSELNVNALLLGDSALYLCASSLNQRDTQYFGPGTRLTVL.

This clonotype has a single count. The CDR3 is CASSHGDRGHEQYF. CDR3 coding DNA: TGCGCCAGCAGCCACGGTGACAGGGGCCACGAGCAGTACTTC. The chain uses TRBV4-1 and TRBJ2-5, with 8 bases matching TRBD1. The DNA matches TRBJ2-7 better at its end, which makes the J call doubtful. CDR1 MGHRA and CDR2 YSYEKL come from the germline V gene. The CDR3 contains 14 residues.

This clonotype was seen a single time. Given a much more abundant clone one base away, this may be a read error. CDR3 in DNA: TGCAGTGCTAGAGATCCGTCCAGCCGATCCTCCTACAATGAGCGGTTCTTC. Amino acid sequence: CSARDPSSRSSYNERFF. The V call is TRBV20-1, the J call TRBJ2-1; no definite D call. Germline V gene sequence: CDR1 DFQATT, CDR2 SNEGSKA (reference sequence). The length of the CDR3 is 17 residues.